This passage covers 8 T cell receptor beta chains from one sample sequenced in a study of T cells in localized non-small cell lung cancer. The method was immunoSEQ multiplex PCR; TCRdb's version includes in-frame clones alone and lacks a portion of them. This sample has around 140,000 clones, with 89% found just once. Sequenced here: peripheral blood, sampled before any cancer treatment. The origin of the receptors is a female donor older than 55 with stage I lung adenocarcinoma.

The V gene is TRBV5-1, the J gene TRBJ2-5, with D possibly TRBD1 on 5 matching bases. Germline V CDR1 and CDR2: SGHRS, YFSETQ. Trimming pared 0 bases from V and 4 bases from J, leaving 13 bases between. This CDR3 region has 15 residues. CDR3 in amino acids: CASSLVPGFGETQYF. In DNA, the CDR3 is TGCGCCAGCAGCTTGGTTCCAGGGTTTGGAGAGACCCAGTACTTC.

The chain uses TRBV5-1 and TRBJ2-5; D is unclear. The CDR3 extends over 14 amino acids. Per germline, CDR1 SGHRS and CDR2 YFSETQ. Trimming cost V 5 bases and J 5 bases, with 16 bases left between them. CDR3: CASRVQGPAETQYF. In nucleotides, the CDR3 is TGCGCCAGCAGGGTACAAGGGCCTGCCGAGACCCAGTACTTC.

The genes are TRBV28 and TRBJ2-3; D perhaps matches TRBD2 (5 bases). Germline V gene data show CDR1 as MDHEN and CDR2 as SYDVKM. V lost 8 bases to trimming and J lost 6 bases, with 21 bases between them. The CDR3 spans 15 residues. Here the CDR3 DNA reads TGTGCCAGCGTCAAGGTCGGGGTGACCGGCGATACGCAGTATTTT. Translating gives CASVKVGVTGDTQYF.

The chain combines TRBV19 with TRBJ2-7, with no clear D. This CDR3 contains 14 residues. V lost 6 bases to trimming and J lost 3 bases, with 15 bases between them. Germline-derived CDR1 and CDR2 are LNHDA and SQIVND (reference sequence). CDR3: CASSPTVDLYEQYF. The CDR3 nucleotides read TGTGCCAGTAGCCCGACTGTGGACCTCTACGAGCAGTACTTC.

The chain uses TRBV28 and TRBJ2-3; D unclear. The V and J ends lost 6 bases and 2 bases respectively, with 9 bases between them. This CDR3 is 13 amino acids long. The germline gives CDR1 MDHEN, CDR2 SYDVKM. CDR3 sequence reads: CASSSLVTDTQYF. CDR3 bases: TGTGCCAGCAGCTCCCTAGTCACAGATACGCAGTATTTT.

The chain joins TRBV28 to TRBJ1-1, with TRBD1 as a possible D gene (5 bases). Germline assignment: CDR1 MDHEN and CDR2 SYDVKM. The V end was cut by 6 bases, the J end by 5 bases, with 22 bases between. The CDR3 loop spans 16 amino acids. As DNA, the CDR3 is TGTGCCAGCAGGATCCGGACACTGCGGGCTCGGACTGAAGCTTTCTTT. This gives the protein CASRIRTLRARTEAFF.

The CDR3 spells CASRPRLDVGEAFF. The CDR3 bases are TGTGCCAGCCGGCCTCGGTTGGACGTCGGAGAAGCTTTCTTT. The rearrangement joins TRBV19 to TRBJ1-1; D uncertain. Germline V gene data show CDR1 as LNHDA and CDR2 as SQIVND (reference sequence). The CDR3 has 14 residues. Deletions cut 9 bases from V and 8 bases from J, with 22 bases between.

The rearrangement links TRBV29-1 to TRBJ1-2, with no clear D. V gave up 5 bases and J gave up 8 bases, with 9 bases separating them. This CDR3 is built from 10 residues. The germline V gene has CDR1 SQVTM and CDR2 ANQGSEA. The CDR3 region has the DNA TGCAGCGTTTTGTCCTCGGGCTACACCTTC. It codes for CSVLSSGYTF.